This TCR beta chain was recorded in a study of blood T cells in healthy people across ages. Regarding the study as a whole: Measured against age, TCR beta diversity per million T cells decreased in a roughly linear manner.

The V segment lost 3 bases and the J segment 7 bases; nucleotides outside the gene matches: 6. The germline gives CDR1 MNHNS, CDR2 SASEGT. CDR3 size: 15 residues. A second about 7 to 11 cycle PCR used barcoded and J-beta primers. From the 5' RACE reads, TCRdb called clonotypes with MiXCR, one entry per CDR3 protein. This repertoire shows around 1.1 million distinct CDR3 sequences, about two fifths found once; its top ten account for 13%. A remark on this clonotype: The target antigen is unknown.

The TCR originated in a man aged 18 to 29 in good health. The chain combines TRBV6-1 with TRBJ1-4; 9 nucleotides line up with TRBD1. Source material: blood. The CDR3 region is CASSDGTGSGEKLFF. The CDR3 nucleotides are TGTGCCAGCAGTGACGGGACAGGGAGTGGTGAAAAACTGTTTTTT.